Shown below are 10 T cell receptor beta chains from a single sample sequenced in a study of T cells expressing NK-cell markers. TCRdb re-called the 5' RACE reads, yielding one record per CDR3 amino acid sequence without DNA. In all, the sample yields 150,000 or so distinct CDR3 sequences. Input material: blood T cells: a sorted CD56 or NKG2C T cell subset, CD4+ or CD8+ T cells, or bulk PBMC T cells (not recorded which). The receptors were gathered from a woman aged 45-65 years in good health.

CDR3 sequence: CASSQVPGGGNEQFF. The chain couples TRBV4-1 to TRBJ2-1; the D call from TCRdb, TRBD1, cannot be confirmed without DNA. The CDR3 is 15 residues long. The germline CDR1 and CDR2 sequences are MGHRA and YSYEKL.

The chain uses TRBV7-6 and TRBJ2-1; there is no DNA to check the TCRdb D call of TRBD2. This CDR3 region has 15 residues. Per germline, CDR1 SGHVS and CDR2 FNYEAQ. The CDR3 sequence is CASSWLGGSYNEQFF.

The gene calls are TRBV27 and TRBJ2-3; without DNA, the TCRdb call of TRBD1 cannot be checked. Germline V gives CDR1 MNHEY, CDR2 SMNVEV (reference sequence). The CDR3 extends over 16 amino acids. CDR3 in amino acids: CASSLFPGSQADTQYF.

The rearrangement links TRBV24-1 to TRBJ2-2; no DNA is available, so the TRBD2 call from TCRdb remains unchecked. In germline, CDR1 is KGHDR, CDR2 SFDVKD. This CDR3 contains 18 residues. This chain's CDR3 is CATSDLPSSGGNTGELFF.

This sequence joins TRBV6-5 and TRBJ2-3. This CDR3 contains 14 residues. Germline lookup yields CDR1 MNHEY and CDR2 SVGAGI. Here the CDR3 reads CASSPSLGADTQYF.

V usage is TRBV6-4 and J usage is TRBJ2-1; TCRdb reports TRBD2, a call that lacks DNA to check it against. This CDR3 has 16 residues. CDR1 and CDR2 from the germline V gene are MRHNA and SNTAGT. The CDR3: CASSDRTSGDYNEQFF.

This sequence joins TRBV10-3 and TRBJ2-1. The CDR3 is 12 amino acids. From germline, CDR1 is ENHRY and CDR2 SYGVKD. This chain's CDR3 is CAISESYNEQFF.

This chain links TRBV24-1 with TRBJ2-1; TCRdb outputs TRBD2, but without DNA this stays unchecked. The CDR3 length is 12 residues. Germline V gene data show CDR1 as KGHDR and CDR2 as SFDVKD. The CDR3 sequence: CATQDWSNEQFF.

J is TRBJ2-1 and V is TRBV5-1; as DNA is missing, the TRBD1 call by TCRdb cannot be tested. The germline CDR1 and CDR2 sequences are SGHRS and YFSETQ. The CDR3 sequence is 14 residues long. The CDR3 protein is CASSLDRTITEQFF.

The rearrangement uses TRBV10-3 and TRBJ1-5. This CDR3 comprises 13 residues. Germline CDR1 ENHRY, CDR2 SYGVKD. CDR3 in amino acids: CATSSRLNQPQHF.